The rows below give T cell receptor beta chains drawn from one sample of a study of beta chain features in type 1 diabetes. Measured with immunoSEQ multiplex PCR; TCRdb has only the in-frame clones, and not every one. The sample includes over 100,000 clones, almost 40% of them seen just once. Material: stem cell memory CD4+ T cells from blood. These receptors were collected from a woman aged 18-29 years in good health. The CDR3 runs from the conserved cysteine through the conserved F or W. The D gene is left open where the match is weak. Only some rows state a clone size, as once, few, many or a class for expanded clones.

J,D,V,size,DNA,CDR3
TRBJ2-6,-,TRBV2,few,TGTGCCAGCAGTGAAGTTAGCCCGCGGGCCAACGTCCTGACTTTC,CASSEVSPRANVLTF
TRBJ1-1,-,TRBV2,-,TGTGCCAGCAGTACCCACTCTGAAGCTTTCTTT,CASSTHSEAFF
TRBJ1-5,TRBD1,TRBV7-9,few,TGTGCCAGCAGGGGAGGACAGGCTAATCAGCCCCAGCATTTT,CASRGGQANQPQHF
TRBJ2-1,-,TRBV4-3,-,TGCGCCAGCAGCCTGTGGCTGATTACAGGGACTGAGCAGTTCTTC,CASSLWLITGTEQFF
TRBJ2-2,TRBD2,TRBV10-3,few,TGTGCCATCAAAGACACTAGCGGGAGGGACACCGGGGAGCTGTTTTTT,CAIKDTSGRDTGELFF
TRBJ2-7,TRBD2,TRBV28,-,TGTGCCAGCAGTTATACTAGCGGGAGAGAAGTGCAGTACTTC,CASSYTSGREVQYF
TRBJ2-3,TRBD2,TRBV9,few,TGTGCCAGCAGCGTACCGACTAGCGGGAGCCCAGATACGCAGTATTTT,CASSVPTSGSPDTQYF
TRBJ1-1,-,TRBV27,-,TGTGCCAGCAGTTTGGCTGGCGGCACTGAAGCTTTCTTT,CASSLAGGTEAFF
TRBJ2-3,TRBD2,TRBV29-1,-,TGCAGCGTCGGGACTAAAGGGCTAATTTATACGCAGTATTTT,CSVGTKGLIYTQYF
TRBJ2-1,TRBD2,TRBV6-4,-,TGTGCCAGCAGTCGACTAGCTCGGAACTACAATGAGCAGTTCTTC,CASSRLARNYNEQFF
TRBJ1-2,-,TRBV28,-,TGTGCCGGGGGGGGCTACTATGGCTACACCTTC,CAGGGYYGYTF
TRBJ2-7,TRBD1,TRBV10-3,few,TGTGCCATCAGTGGTACCGGGACAGGGAACTACGAGCAGTACTTC,CAISGTGTGNYEQYF
TRBJ1-6,-,TRBV5-6,-,TGTGCCAGCAGCTGGACAGTTGGAAATTCACCCCTCCACTTT,CASSWTVGNSPLHF
TRBJ2-3,-,TRBV2,few,TGTGCCAGCACGACAGCTCACACAGATACGCAGTATTTT,CASTTAHTDTQYF